What follows are 27 T cell receptor beta chains derived from one specimen sequenced in a study of CD8+ T cells in alopecia areata. cDNA serving as the sequencing template came from extracted, reverse transcribed RNA. TCRdb's table, derived via immunoSEQ multiplex PCR, lists solely in-frame clones and lacks some. The repertoire holds 100,000 to 150,000 clones, with around 48% as singletons. Material: NKG2D-low CD8+ T cells sorted from blood. The receptors were gathered from a human donor with alopecia areata.

The V and J genes are TRBV29-1 and TRBJ2-7; D is undetermined. Germline loops: CDR1 SQVTM, CDR2 ANQGSEA. V was cut by 4 bases and J by 6 bases, with 7 bases left in between. This CDR3 has 10 residues. This CDR3 reads CSVGPTEQYF. CDR3 in DNA: TGCAGCGTTGGCCCCACCGAGCAGTACTTC.

The chain recombines TRBV7-9 with TRBJ2-7; perhaps TRBD1 as D (6 bases). CDR3 length: 12 residues. Trimming stripped 5 bases from V and 6 bases from J, with 11 bases between. CDR1 and CDR2 (germline): SEHNR, FQNEAQ (reference sequence). The CDR3 DNA reads TGTGCCAGCAGCCCGGACAGACCCGAGCAGTACTTC. Translation: CASSPDRPEQYF.

This clone came up a few times. The chain uses TRBV29-1 and TRBJ1-2; D not resolved. Germline CDR1 SQVTM, CDR2 ANQGSEA. Trimming took off 1 base at V and 2 bases at J, with 17 bases between the two ends. The CDR3 has 16 residues. The CDR3 region has the DNA TGCAGCGTTGAAGGGGGTTTGAGCGAAACAAACTATGGCTACACCTTC. It specifies CSVEGGLSETNYGYTF.

This chain connects TRBV29-1 to TRBJ2-7; D not certain. The CDR3 loop spans 12 amino acids. V lost 5 bases to trimming and J lost 5 bases, with 13 bases between them. Per the germline V gene, CDR1 is SQVTM and CDR2 is ANQGSEA. In nucleotides, the CDR3 is TGCAGCGTTACCGAACAGCACCACGAGCAGTACTTC. Its protein product is CSVTEQHHEQYF.

In this sample, this clone turned up a few times. The V gene is TRBV29-1, the J gene TRBJ1-4; D perhaps matches TRBD1 (5 bases). CDR3 length: 14 amino acids. Germline V gives CDR1 SQVTM, CDR2 ANQGSEA. The V gene lost 1 base and the J gene lost 0 bases, with 6 bases spanning the gap. The CDR3 sequence: CSVEGDSTNEKLFF. The CDR3 nucleotides read TGCAGCGTTGAAGGGGACTCAACTAATGAAAAACTGTTTTTT.

This rearrangement joins TRBV27 to TRBJ2-7, with 12 bases lining up with TRBD2. Looked up from germline, CDR1 is MNHEY and CDR2 is SMNVEV (reference sequence). The CDR3 has 14 amino acids. V lost 5 bases, J lost 6 bases, and 5 bases stayed unmatched. CDR3 residues: CASSRGLAGSEQYF. Written as DNA, the CDR3 is TGTGCCAGCAGTCGCGGACTAGCGGGATCCGAGCAGTACTTC.

This clone has just a few counts. This rearrangement joins TRBV29-1 to TRBJ2-3; the D gene could be TRBD1 or TRBD2 (7 bases each). The CDR3 has 13 amino acids. The V and J ends lost 6 bases and 2 bases respectively, with 12 bases between them. Germline CDR1 reads SQVTM; CDR2 reads ANQGSEA. The CDR3 nucleotides are TGCAGCGTCTCAGGGGGGGACACAGATACGCAGTATTTT. This encodes CSVSGGDTDTQYF.

The CDR3 DNA reads TGTGCCAGCAGCTTAGAAGGGGAGGTGGCAGCTTTCTTT. Protein sequence: CASSLEGEVAAFF. The gene calls are TRBV7-9 and TRBJ1-1; the D gene is possibly TRBD1 (5 bases). Trimming took 1 base from V and 10 from J, leaving 13 bases between them. CDR1 is SEHNR and CDR2 is FQNEAQ in the germline V gene (reference sequence). The CDR3 has 13 amino acids.

This clone showed up just a few times. The J gene is TRBJ2-3, the V gene TRBV29-1; D uncertain. The CDR3 length is 15 residues. Germline V gives CDR1 SQVTM, CDR2 ANQGSEA. The V end lost 4 bases, the J end lost 4 bases, and 18 bases lay between the germline ends. CDR3 loop: CSVVGESRPADTQYF. The CDR3 DNA sequence: TGCAGCGTTGTCGGCGAATCGCGGCCGGCAGATACGCAGTATTTT.

The chain links TRBV4-1 to TRBJ1-6; 8 positions match TRBD1. Looked up from germline, CDR1 is MGHRA and CDR2 is YSYEKL. V was pared by 0 bases and J by 10 bases, with 5 bases of the junction left unmatched. CDR3 size: 15 residues. The CDR3 reads CASSQDSGGGSPLHF. The CDR3 nucleotides are TGCGCCAGCAGCCAAGATTCAGGGGGCGGATCACCCCTCCACTTT.

V and J are TRBV7-2 and TRBJ2-1, with 10 bases lining up with TRBD2. V gave up 5 bases and J gave up 8 bases; unmatched junction bases: 9. The CDR3 has 15 residues. The V gene's germline CDR1 is SGHTA and CDR2 FQGNSA. The CDR3 here is CASSLGTSDLDEQFF. CDR3 coding DNA: TGTGCCAGCAGCCTCGGGACTAGCGACTTAGATGAGCAGTTCTTC.

This clone has only a few counts. The junction shows a germline mismatch at one end, possibly a read error. DNA of the CDR3: TGCAGCGTTCTTGCCGGGACAGGGACCTACGGGCAGTACTTC. Translated: CSVLAGTGTYGQYF. The chain has TRBV29-1 and TRBJ2-7; 9 bases are a match to TRBD1. The CDR3 sequence is 14 residues long. CDR1 and CDR2 (germline): SQVTM, ANQGSEA.

The rearrangement uses TRBV5-6 and TRBJ1-5; D gene uncertain. Trimming removed 1 base at V and 9 bases at J, with 11 bases between. This CDR3 is 13 amino acids long. Germline assignment: CDR1 SGHDT and CDR2 YYEEEE. The CDR3 here is CASSLRLNRPQHF. CDR3 nucleotides: TGTGCCAGCAGCTTGAGACTGAACCGGCCCCAGCATTTT.

The chain couples TRBV29-1 to TRBJ2-1, with D perhaps matching TRBD1 or TRBD2 (5 bases each). Trimming left V 3 bases short and J 6 bases short, with 15 bases between. Germline-derived CDR1 and CDR2 are SQVTM and ANQGSEA. The CDR3 is made up of 14 amino acids. The CDR3 here is CSVEGVRKLNEQFF. CDR3 nucleotides: TGCAGCGTTGAGGGGGTTCGGAAACTCAATGAGCAGTTCTTC.

V gene TRBV4-2 combines with J gene TRBJ2-5; D is unclear. V lost 0 bases to trimming and J lost 5 bases, with 10 bases between them. CDR3 length: 14 residues. Germline V gene lookup returns CDR1 LGHNA and CDR2 YNFKEQ. The CDR3 here is CASSQDLLAETQYF. CDR3 coding DNA: TGTGCCAGCAGCCAAGATCTCCTCGCGGAGACCCAGTACTTC.

The CDR3 sequence is CASSQGTSPPGYNEQFF. The CDR3 coding sequence is TGTGCCAGCAGCCAAGGGACTTCACCCCCGGGGTACAATGAGCAGTTCTTC. This sequence joins TRBV4-2 and TRBJ2-1; TRBD2 might be the D (5 bases). This CDR3 is built from 17 residues. The V end was cut by 1 base, the J end by 4 bases, with 17 bases between. Germline CDR1 is LGHNA and CDR2 is YNFKEQ.

The chain is built from TRBV25-1 and TRBJ1-1, with 8 bases identical to TRBD1. CDR3 length: 14 residues. CDR1 and CDR2 from the germline V gene are MGHDK and SYGVNS. Trimming cost V 7 bases and J 4 bases; bases outside gene matches: 8. The CDR3 DNA reads as TGTGCCAGCACTCCGGACAGGGAGTTCACTGAAGCTTTCTTT. This sequence encodes CASTPDREFTEAFF. Supplemented by reference TRBV25-1 and TRBJ1-1, the full variable domain reads EADIYQTPRYLVIGTGKKITLECSQTMGHDKMYWYQQDPGMELHLIHYSYGVNSTEKGDLSSESTVSRIRTEHFPLTLESARPSHTSQYLCASTPDREFTEAFFGQGTRLTVV.

The sample holds a few counts of this clone. The CDR3: CSVEKSGRPGETQYF. The CDR3 DNA is TGCAGCGTTGAAAAAAGCGGCCGTCCCGGGGAGACCCAGTACTTC. The rearrangement uses TRBV29-1 and TRBJ2-5; TRBD2 is a possible D gene (5 bases). This CDR3 is built from 15 residues. CDR1 is SQVTM, CDR2 ANQGSEA, per germline. Trimming took 2 bases from V and 5 from J, leaving 18 bases between them. Full variable domain (outside the CDR3, taken from reference TRBV29-1 and TRBJ2-5): SAVISQKPSRDICQRGTSLTIQCQVDSQVTMMFWYRQQPGQSLTLIATANQGSEATYESGFVIDKFPISRPNLTFSTLTVSNMSPEDSSIYLCSVEKSGRPGETQYFGPGTRLLVL.

The V call is TRBV9, the J call TRBJ2-7; 8 nucleotides match TRBD2. The CDR3 extends over 16 amino acids. The ends lost 0 bases at V and 3 bases at J; junction bases unmatched: 8. CDR1 is SGDLS, CDR2 YYNGEE, per germline. CDR3 residues: CASSVGGYSGNYEQYF. The CDR3 bases are TGTGCCAGCAGCGTAGGGGGTTATAGCGGGAACTACGAGCAGTACTTC.

The chain links TRBV30 to TRBJ2-5; D ambiguous. There are 12 residues in the CDR3. The germline V gene encodes CDR1 GTSNPN and CDR2 SVGIG (reference sequence). V shed 5 bases and J shed 5 bases, with 12 bases lying between them. CDR3 protein: CAWDTLTETQYF. The CDR3 DNA reads TGTGCCTGGGATACCCTGACGGAGACCCAGTACTTC.

The chain employs TRBV19 and TRBJ2-2; 14 bases map to TRBD2. Per germline, CDR1 LNHDA and CDR2 SQIVND (reference sequence). V was pared by 8 bases and J by 6 bases, with 5 bases of the junction left unmatched. The CDR3 spans 15 residues. Here the CDR3 reads CASEGLAGVAGELFF. As DNA, the CDR3 is TGTGCCAGTGAGGGACTAGCGGGAGTGGCCGGGGAGCTGTTTTTT.

This clone was counted a few times. V is TRBV29-1 and J is TRBJ2-7; D remains ambiguous. V was pared by 3 bases and J by 5 bases, with 11 bases between. The length of the CDR3 is 12 residues. From germline, CDR1 is SQVTM and CDR2 ANQGSEA. The CDR3 loop is CSVDLGYNEQYF. The DNA of the CDR3 is TGCAGCGTTGACTTGGGGTACAACGAGCAGTACTTC.

This chain joins TRBV29-1 and TRBJ2-1; no definite D call. Germline values: CDR1 SQVTM, CDR2 ANQGSEA. CDR3 length: 12 amino acids. Trimming took off 4 bases at V and 5 bases at J, with 9 bases between the two ends. CDR3 coding DNA: TGCAGCGTTGTAGTCGGAGACAATGAGCAGTTCTTC. This codes for CSVVVGDNEQFF.

This clone was observed a single time. J is TRBJ2-3 and V is TRBV27; D unclear. CDR3 length equals 11 residues. Germline V gives CDR1 MNHEY, CDR2 SMNVEV (reference sequence). V lost 4 bases to trimming and J lost 4 bases, with 3 bases between them. The CDR3 spells CASSYADTQYF. CDR3 sequence (DNA): TGTGCCAGCAGTTACGCAGATACGCAGTATTTT.

Notes on this clone: Different DNA sequences within this sample yield the same CDR3. This chain uses TRBV29-1 with TRBJ2-1; tentative D call: TRBD2 (6 bases). The germline CDR1 and CDR2 sequences are SQVTM and ANQGSEA. This CDR3 has 14 residues. V lost 3 bases, J lost 0 bases, and 9 bases lay in between. CDR3 amino acids: CSVEGGSSYNEQFF. The CDR3, as DNA: TGCAGCGTTGAGGGGGGAAGCTCCTACAATGAGCAGTTCTTC.

This clone has just a few counts. The rearrangement joins TRBV28 to TRBJ2-4; D not resolved. The V end lost 3 bases, the J end lost 2 bases, and 8 bases lay between the germline ends. CDR3 length: 14 amino acids. The germline V gene encodes CDR1 MDHEN and CDR2 SYDVKM. Here the CDR3 reads CASSFMVTKNIQYF. CDR3 in DNA: TGTGCCAGCAGTTTTATGGTCACCAAAAACATTCAGTACTTC.

The J gene is TRBJ2-2, the V gene TRBV14; TRBD1 matches at 7 bases. The V gene's germline CDR1 is SGHDN and CDR2 FVKESK. The CDR3 sequence is 14 residues long. The V and J ends lost 7 bases and 3 bases, in that order; junction bases with no gene match: 5. CDR3 loop: CASTGQGDTGELFF. The CDR3 DNA reads as TGTGCCAGCACGGGGCAGGGGGACACCGGGGAGCTGTTTTTT.